Listed here are 23 T cell receptor beta chains from one sample, sequenced in a study of beta chain features in type 1 diabetes. Study-level findings and limits: All four CD4+ subsets of Type 1 diabetes patients contained TCRB CDR3s that were moderately but significantly shorter.

Their antigen targets remain unknown. The entirety of the isolated RNA underwent reverse transcription, so expressed TCRB transcripts were sequenced. The table came from immunoSEQ multiplex PCR; TCRdb's copy has only in-frame clones and leaves some out. The data hold 120,000 or so clones, with 17% observed a single time. Sequencing used central memory CD4+ T cells from blood. The receptors here all came from a man between 18 and 35 years old with type 1 diabetes.

The table lists this clone with a few counts. The V gene is TRBV9, the J gene TRBJ2-3; the D gene could be TRBD1 or TRBD2 (6 bases each). Germline V gene sequence: CDR1 SGDLS, CDR2 YYNGEE. Trimming removed 4 bases from V and 4 bases from J, with 16 bases in between. This CDR3 spans 15 amino acids. This CDR3 reads CASSTGGSYPDTQYF. Here the CDR3 DNA reads TGTGCCAGCAGCACCGGGGGCAGCTACCCAGATACGCAGTATTTT.

The CDR3 sequence is CASSRRDSGTEAFF. For the CDR3, the DNA is TGTGCCAGCAGCCGCCGGGACTCCGGCACTGAAGCTTTCTTT. The gene calls are TRBV6-5 and TRBJ1-1; D might be TRBD1 (5 bases). This CDR3 contains 14 residues. The germline CDR1 and CDR2 sequences are MNHEY and SVGAGI. V lost 6 bases, J lost 4 bases, and 15 bases lay in between.

The chain has TRBV7-2 and TRBJ2-2, with D tentatively TRBD1 (5 bases). This CDR3 has 15 residues. The V and J ends lost 5 bases and 0 bases respectively, with 10 bases between them. The germline V gene encodes CDR1 SGHTA and CDR2 FQGNSA. The CDR3: CASSPDRSNTGELFF. The CDR3 nucleotides read TGTGCCAGCAGCCCCGACAGATCGAACACCGGGGAGCTGTTTTTT.

This clone was observed a handful of times. The chain has TRBV7-2 and TRBJ1-4; no reliable D call. The CDR3 runs 12 residues. Germline V gives CDR1 SGHTA, CDR2 FQGNSA. Trimming stripped 1 base from V and 11 bases from J, with 8 bases between. The CDR3 nucleotides read TGTGCCAGCAGCTTAGATTTGGGGAAACTGTTTTTT. Translation gives CASSLDLGKLFF.

The chain uses TRBV13 and TRBJ2-2, with 11 bases lining up with TRBD2. This CDR3 contains 19 residues. The V segment lost 5 bases and the J segment 4 bases; nucleotides outside the gene matches: 15. The germline V gene has CDR1 PRHDT and CDR2 FYEKMQ (reference sequence). The CDR3 reads CASSPWQSLAGAITGELFF. The CDR3 DNA follows: TGTGCCAGCAGCCCCTGGCAGTCACTAGCGGGAGCTATCACCGGGGAGCTGTTTTTT.

In its sample, this clone was seen a few times. The chain is built from TRBV10-3 and TRBJ1-1; no clear D gene. In germline, CDR1 is ENHRY, CDR2 SYGVKD. Trimming shortened V by 4 bases and J by 12 bases, and 12 bases separated the two germline ends. The CDR3 totals 11 residues. The CDR3 protein is CAISVGDTTFF. The CDR3 bases are TGTGCCATCAGTGTTGGAGATACCACTTTCTTT.

J is TRBJ1-3 and V is TRBV18, with D perhaps TRBD1 (5 bases). Germline V gives CDR1 KGHSH, CDR2 LQKENI. Trimming removed 3 bases from V and 7 bases from J, with 13 bases in between. CDR3 size: 14 residues. For the CDR3, the DNA is TGTGCCAGCTCACCCGGGGGACTCGGGAACACCATATATTTT. This sequence encodes CASSPGGLGNTIYF. The full variable domain, its missing parts supplied by reference TRBV18 and TRBJ1-3, is NAGVMQNPRHLVRRRGQEARLRCSPMKGHSHVYWYRQLPEEGLKFMVYLQKENIIDESGMPKERFSAEFPKEGPSILRIQQVVRGDSAAYFCASSPGGLGNTIYFGEGSWLTVV.

J is TRBJ2-5 and V is TRBV7-9; no clear D gene. CDR3 length: 12 amino acids. CDR1 is SEHNR, CDR2 FQNEAQ, per germline (reference sequence). Deletions cut 4 bases from V and 2 bases from J, with 5 bases between. CDR3 residues: CASSSRQETQYF. The DNA of the CDR3 is TGTGCCAGCAGCTCCAGACAAGAGACCCAGTACTTC.

Of note for this clone: Compared with germline, one end of the junction differs, possibly owing to a read error. This chain joins TRBV7-7 and TRBJ2-2; possibly TRBD2 for D (6 bases). The CDR3 consists of 14 residues. The germline CDR1 and CDR2 sequences are SSHAT and FNYEAQ (reference sequence). This CDR3 reads CASSLAVGTGELFF. The CDR3 DNA reads TGTGCTAGCAGCTTAGCGGTAGGGACCGGGGAGCTGTTTTTT.

This clone was counted between two and nine times. This chain joins TRBV13 and TRBJ2-2, with D perhaps TRBD2 (7 bases). The CDR3 length is 16 residues. Germline lookup yields CDR1 PRHDT and CDR2 FYEKMQ (reference sequence). Between the trimmed V and J ends, which lost 2 bases and 4 bases, there was a span of 14 bases. DNA of the CDR3: TGTGCCAGCAGCTTACGGCAGGGGAGGGGCACCGGGGAGCTGTTTTTT. Its translation is CASSLRQGRGTGELFF.

This clone showed up many times. V is TRBV6-6 and J is TRBJ2-3, with TRBD1 identical over 8 bases. This CDR3 has 16 residues. The germline V gene has CDR1 MNHNY and CDR2 SVGAGI (reference sequence). The J segment lost 2 bases and the V segment lost 2 bases, leaving 6 bases of the junction unmatched. CDR3 in DNA: TGTGCCAGCAGTTACGTGCCAGGGGGCCTCACAGATACGCAGTATTTT. Amino acid sequence: CASSYVPGGLTDTQYF.

This clone was counted between two and nine times. This chain joins TRBV30 and TRBJ2-1; D may be TRBD1 (6 bases). Germline V gene lookup returns CDR1 GTSNPN and CDR2 SVGIG (reference sequence). Trimming took off 0 bases at V and 10 bases at J, with 10 bases between the two ends. The length of the CDR3 is 12 residues. The CDR3 region has the DNA TGTGCCTGGAGTGTACCAGGGGAAGAGCAGTTCTTC. Translating it yields CAWSVPGEEQFF.

V and J are TRBV7-2 and TRBJ1-6; perhaps TRBD1 as D (5 bases). The CDR3 has 14 residues. The germline gives CDR1 SGHTA, CDR2 FQGNSA. V lost 5 bases, J lost 14 bases, and 19 bases lay in between. CDR3 nucleotides: TGTGCCAGCAGCGCGGGACTGCCGGCTGGGGCCCTCCACTTT. Translating it yields CASSAGLPAGALHF.

The rearrangement uses TRBV5-1 and TRBJ2-7; the D is unclear. The V gene lost 4 bases and the J gene lost 6 bases, with 11 bases spanning the gap. CDR1 is SGHRS and CDR2 is YFSETQ in the germline V gene. CDR3 length: 12 amino acids. The CDR3 bases are TGCGCCAGCAGCCCCGAATTCGGCGAGCAGTACTTC. As protein: CASSPEFGEQYF.

Notes on this clone: This sample also contains other DNA sequences that code for the same CDR3. The chain combines TRBV7-3 with TRBJ1-1; D possibly corresponds to TRBD1 (6 bases). The V gene's germline CDR1 is SGHTA and CDR2 FQGTGA. This CDR3 has 13 residues. With 5 bases removed from V and 2 bases from J, the gap between germline ends came to 9 bases. The CDR3: CASSAGHNTEAFF. Written as DNA, the CDR3 is TGTGCCAGCAGCGCGGGACACAACACTGAAGCTTTCTTT. Combining the CDR3 with reference TRBV7-3 and TRBJ1-1 gives the whole variable domain GAGVSQTPSNKVTEKGKYVELRCDPISGHTALYWYRQSLGQGPEFLIYFQGTGAADDSGLPNDRFFAVRPEGSVSTLKIQRTERGDSAVYLCASSAGHNTEAFFGQGTRLTVV.

The chain employs TRBV30 and TRBJ1-5; weak D call: TRBD1 (5 bases). The V and J ends lost 2 bases and 4 bases respectively, with 9 bases between them. The CDR3 sequence is 13 residues long. CDR1 and CDR2 (germline): GTSNPN, SVGIG (reference sequence). The CDR3 nucleotides are TGTGCCTGGAGTCCTGACAGAAATCAGCCCCAGCATTTT. Its protein is CAWSPDRNQPQHF.

This clone was recorded a few times. The chain uses TRBV28 and TRBJ1-5; D is uncertain. V was cut by 8 bases and J by 7 bases, with 12 bases left in between. The CDR3 is made up of 12 amino acids. Germline lookup yields CDR1 MDHEN and CDR2 SYDVKM. CDR3 loop: CASGGVAQPQHF. The DNA for the CDR3 is TGTGCCAGCGGCGGGGTAGCACAGCCCCAGCATTTT. Full variable domain (missing parts from reference TRBV28 and TRBJ1-5): DVKVTQSSRYLVKRTGEKVFLECVQDMDHENMFWYRQDPGLGLRLIYFSYDVKMKEKGDIPEGYSVSREKKERFSLILESASTNQTSMYLCASGGVAQPQHFGDGTRLSIL.

This chain connects TRBV6-5 to TRBJ1-5; D might be TRBD1 (6 bases). CDR3 length: 14 residues. The V end lost 4 bases, the J end lost 2 bases, and 9 bases lay between the germline ends. Germline values: CDR1 MNHEY, CDR2 SVGAGI. The CDR3 loop is CASSFSGGNQPQHF. DNA for the CDR3: TGTGCCAGCAGTTTTTCAGGGGGCAATCAGCCCCAGCATTTT.

This chain links TRBV11-2 with TRBJ1-1; tentative D call: TRBD1 (5 bases). V lost 3 bases to trimming and J lost 5 bases, with 19 bases between them. CDR1 and CDR2 (germline): SGHAT, FQNNGV. The length of the CDR3 is 16 residues. CDR3 in DNA: TGTGCCAGCAGCTTGATCCGGGGACTGGGAGGTACTGAAGCTTTCTTT. It is translated as CASSLIRGLGGTEAFF.

This clone was picked up a small number of times. The chain is built from TRBV11-3 and TRBJ2-1, with 8 bases matching TRBD2. The CDR3 consists of 14 residues. After removal of 1 base from V and 9 bases from J, the junction contained 5 bases not matched to a gene. Germline V gives CDR1 SGHNT, CDR2 YENEEA. The CDR3 here is CASSLGYSGSEQFF. CDR3 nucleotides: TGTGCCAGCAGCTTAGGATACAGCGGGAGTGAGCAGTTCTTC.

The rearrangement uses TRBV2 and TRBJ1-1; possible D gene TRBD1, 5 bases. Germline V gene data show CDR1 as SNHLY and CDR2 as FYNNEI. The CDR3 covers 13 residues. Trimming took 7 bases from V and 1 from J, leaving 10 bases between them. The CDR3 DNA reads as TGTGCCAGCACCTTGGACAAGAACACTGAAGCTTTCTTT. Translation gives CASTLDKNTEAFF.

This sequence joins TRBV2 and TRBJ1-1; D is ambiguous. CDR1 and CDR2 from the germline V gene are SNHLY and FYNNEI. The CDR3 is 14 residues long. V lost 4 bases and J lost 4, with 13 bases in between. The CDR3 loop reads CASSGAGSGTEAFF. In nucleotides, the CDR3 is TGTGCCAGCAGTGGGGCTGGTTCGGGCACTGAAGCTTTCTTT.

The chain is built from TRBV4-3 and TRBJ1-2, with D possibly matching TRBD1 (5 bases). The CDR3 totals 14 residues. Germline assignment: CDR1 LGHNA and CDR2 YSLEER. The ends were cut back, 4 bases at V and 9 bases at J, with 18 bases in the middle. CDR3 in amino acids: CASSLLRAGQSYTF. The DNA for the CDR3 is TGCGCCAGCAGCCTCCTCAGGGCAGGGCAAAGCTACACCTTC.